What follows describes a single T cell receptor beta chain. Its antigen is not known. These data come from a study of response to subunit inactivated influenza vaccine. MiXCR was run by TCRdb on the RT-PCR reads, yielding one entry per CDR3 protein. In the table there are 500,000 or so distinct CDR3 sequences, approximately 16% of which are singletons. Losses at the gene ends were 5 bases for V and 7 bases for J; bases not matched to a gene: 8. The CDR3 consists of 15 residues. Study findings and constraints: Each seasonal flu vaccination may recruit only limited new T cells, authors suggested.

This clonotype was obtained from a man aged 45 to 75 who received an inactivated influenza vaccine. The genes are TRBV12-3 or TRBV12-4 and TRBJ1-6; 7 bases are shared with TRBD1. The sequencing used CD4+ T cells sorted from PBMCs, collected around 25 months after vaccination. CDR3 bases: TGTGCCAGCAGTCCCCTTCAGGGGGAGAATTCACCCCTCCACTTT. Translating it yields CASSPLQGENSPLHF.